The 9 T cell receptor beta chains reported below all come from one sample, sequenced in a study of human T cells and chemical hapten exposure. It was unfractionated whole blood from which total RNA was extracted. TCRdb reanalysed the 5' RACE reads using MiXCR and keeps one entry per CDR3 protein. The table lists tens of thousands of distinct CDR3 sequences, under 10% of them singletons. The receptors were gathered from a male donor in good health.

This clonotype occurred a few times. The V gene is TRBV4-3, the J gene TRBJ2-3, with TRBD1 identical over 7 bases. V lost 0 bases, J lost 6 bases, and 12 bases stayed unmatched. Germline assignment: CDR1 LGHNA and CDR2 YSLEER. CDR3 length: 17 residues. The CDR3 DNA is TGCGCCAGCAGCCAAGACCCTGACAGGGTTTTGTCTGATACGCAGTATTTT. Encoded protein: CASSQDPDRVLSDTQYF.

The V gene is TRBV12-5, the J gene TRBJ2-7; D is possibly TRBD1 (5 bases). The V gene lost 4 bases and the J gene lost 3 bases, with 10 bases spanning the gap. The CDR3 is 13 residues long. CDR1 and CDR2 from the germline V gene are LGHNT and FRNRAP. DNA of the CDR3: TGTGCTAGTGGTTCAGCTGACAGCTACGAGCAGTACTTC. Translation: CASGSADSYEQYF.

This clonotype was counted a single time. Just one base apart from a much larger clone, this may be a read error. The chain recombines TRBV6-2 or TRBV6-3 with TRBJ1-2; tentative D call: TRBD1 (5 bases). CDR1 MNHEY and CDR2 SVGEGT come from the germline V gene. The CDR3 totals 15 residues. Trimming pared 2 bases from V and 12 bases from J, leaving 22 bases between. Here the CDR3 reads CASSYRDGPKYGDTF. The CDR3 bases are TGTGCCAGCAGTTACCGGGACGGCCCTAAATACGGCGACACCTTC.

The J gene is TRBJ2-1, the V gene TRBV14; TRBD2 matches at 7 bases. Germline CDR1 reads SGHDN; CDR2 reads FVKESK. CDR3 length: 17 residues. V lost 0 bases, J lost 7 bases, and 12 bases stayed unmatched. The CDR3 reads CASSQDIPLAGENEQFF. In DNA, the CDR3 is TGTGCCAGCAGCCAAGATATACCCCTGGCGGGGGAGAATGAGCAGTTCTTC.

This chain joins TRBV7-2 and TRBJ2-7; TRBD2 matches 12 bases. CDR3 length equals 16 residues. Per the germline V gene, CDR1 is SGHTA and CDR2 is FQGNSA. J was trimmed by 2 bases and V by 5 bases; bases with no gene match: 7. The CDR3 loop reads CASSPNLAGGPYEQYF. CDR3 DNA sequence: TGTGCCAGCAGCCCCAACCTAGCGGGGGGGCCCTACGAGCAGTACTTC.

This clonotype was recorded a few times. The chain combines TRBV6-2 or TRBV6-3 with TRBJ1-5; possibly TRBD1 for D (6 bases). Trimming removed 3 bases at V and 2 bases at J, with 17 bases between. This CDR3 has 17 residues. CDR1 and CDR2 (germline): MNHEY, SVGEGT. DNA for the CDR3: TGTGCCAGCAGTTATTCCACCGGCAGGGGAGGCAATCAGCCCCAGCATTTT. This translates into CASSYSTGRGGNQPQHF.

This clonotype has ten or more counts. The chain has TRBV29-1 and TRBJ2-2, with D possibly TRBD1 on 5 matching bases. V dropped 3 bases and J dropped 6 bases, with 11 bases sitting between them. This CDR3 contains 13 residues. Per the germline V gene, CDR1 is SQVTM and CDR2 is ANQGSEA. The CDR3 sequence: CSVDQGTAGELFF. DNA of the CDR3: TGCAGCGTTGATCAGGGAACCGCCGGGGAGCTGTTTTTT.

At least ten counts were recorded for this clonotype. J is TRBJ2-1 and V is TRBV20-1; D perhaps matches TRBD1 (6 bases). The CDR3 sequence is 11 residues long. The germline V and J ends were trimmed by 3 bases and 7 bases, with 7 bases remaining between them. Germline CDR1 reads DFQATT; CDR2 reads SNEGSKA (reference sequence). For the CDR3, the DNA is TGCAGTGCTAGGAGGGGGAATGAGCAGTTCTTC. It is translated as CSARRGNEQFF.

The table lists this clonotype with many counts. The DNA for the CDR3 is TGTGCCAGCAGCTTTGAATCCTACGAGCAGTACTTC. It is translated as CASSFESYEQYF. The rearrangement uses TRBV5-6 and TRBJ2-7; D unresolved. The V gene's germline CDR1 is SGHDT and CDR2 YYEEEE. V lost 2 bases and J 1 base, leaving 4 bases between the germline ends. The CDR3 totals 12 residues.